This is a list of T cell receptor beta chains from one sample in a study of T cell responses to AZD1222 COVID-19 vaccine. Data came from immunoSEQ multiplex PCR; TCRdb stores just in-frame clones and leaves some out. This table has some 130,000 clones, approximately 85% appearing once. The specimen was peripheral blood, collected on day 0 of MenACWY control vaccination. These receptors were taken from an adult in good health. Each CDR3 is given with its conserved first and last residue. The D gene is left open where the match is weak.

d_call | v_call | cdr3_aa
TRBD1 | TRBV18 | CASSSQPGQEYYGYTF
- | TRBV28 | CASSTPNQRKTGAEYF
- | TRBV18 | CASSPRVGEQYF
- | TRBV28 | CASSSIKTPGWALQETQYF
- | TRBV27 | CATYSYGYTF
TRBD1 | TRBV29-1 | CSVEPSGGRGYTF
TRBD1 | TRBV6-5 | CASSHNRGVGYGYTF
- | TRBV19 | CASNGQNYGYTF
- | TRBV6-5 | CASSYSVGSGANVLTF
- | TRBV12-3/TRBV12-4 | CASSPLEGAFF
- | TRBV30 | CAWSVPVSVNQPQHF
- | TRBV6-5 | CASRGDGYGYTF
TRBD1 | TRBV3-1/TRBV3-2 | CASSRGTAGGAFF
TRBD1 | TRBV2 | CASSVAGTGGGHEQFF
TRBD2 | TRBV5-3 | CARRTSGTLGYNEQFF
TRBD2 | TRBV13 | CASSQPSGGTSDSYEQYF
- | TRBV7-2 | CASSPTSGKKQYF
- | TRBV6-2/TRBV6-3 | CASSSGVGQFF
- | TRBV5-1 | CASRQGTAVSLNTEAFF
TRBD2 | TRBV27 | CASSRTSGRRAETQYF
- | TRBV4-1 | CASSQDNRPGPQHF
- | TRBV24-1 | CATSDPAGGRGGYTF
TRBD2 | TRBV5-1 | CASSLQRGPQETQYF
- | TRBV28 | CASSSGSGLGTDTQYF
- | TRBV29-1 | CSVGAAGREGYTF
- | TRBV27 | CASRKGPTGKFAQYF
TRBD1 | TRBV28 | CATRDRGSNQPQHF
- | TRBV28 | CASSLAETEAFF
- | TRBV18 | CASSPDRIRAGNTIYF
- | TRBV7-9 | CASSLEFGSLEQYF
- | TRBV2 | CASTWGPYNEQFF
- | TRBV5-6 | CASRGDLNTEAFF
- | TRBV6-5 | CASTPVGSGANVLTF
- | TRBV27 | CASSFGGLRGYTF
- | TRBV9 | CASSVVGTPNTGELFF
- | TRBV28 | CASSWAGEQFF